This TCR beta chain came from a study of blood T cell repertoires in COVID-19. Germline CDR1 KGHDR, CDR2 SFDVKD. CDR3 length: 14 residues. V gave up 4 bases and J gave up 3 bases, with 11 bases separating them. Methods used by the authors: Amplification of reference gene primers was used by the study to estimate nucleated cell counts. Produced via immunoSEQ multiplex PCR; TCRdb's table is partial and in-frame only. V and J calls and clone size are as listed in that table; D and trimming were resolved from the DNA. The table lists about 100,000 clones, 70% to 90% of them singletons. This chain joins TRBV24-1 and TRBJ2-5; D is undetermined. Input material: peripheral blood. This receptor was obtained from an elderly man with acute or convalescent COVID-19. DNA of the CDR3: TGTGCCACCAGTGACCCTCGAGTCAAAGAGACCCAGTACTTC. This translates into CATSDPRVKETQYF.